What follows are 24 T cell receptor beta chains derived from one specimen sequenced in a study of shared clonotypes between healthy human individuals. CD8 cells regarded as naive lacked CD45RO, were positively chosen for CCR7, and omitted terminally differentiated effector memory CD45RA+ cells. Sequenced by immunoSEQ multiplex PCR; TCRdb stores in-frame clones only, minus some. The sample holds about 610,000 clones; 96% are singletons and the top ten take roughly 0.1%. Specimen: naive CD8+ T cells sorted from blood. The source of these receptors is a woman aged 25 to 39 in good health.

This rearrangement joins TRBV7-8 to TRBJ2-5, with 9 bases lining up with TRBD2. CDR1 and CDR2 (germline): SGHVS, FQNEAQ. V lost 6 bases, J lost 6 bases, and 11 bases stayed unmatched. The CDR3 has 15 amino acids. CDR3 sequence (DNA): TGTGCCAGCAGTCCTGTAGCGGGAGCAGCGAAGACCCAGTACTTC. Residues: CASSPVAGAAKTQYF. The entire variable domain, with the rest obtained from reference TRBV7-8 and TRBJ2-5, is as follows: GAGVSQSPRYKVAKRGQDVALRCDPISGHVSLFWYQQALGQGPEFLTYFQNEAQLDKSGLPSDRFFAERPEGSVSTLKIQRTQQEDSAVYLCASSPVAGAAKTQYFGPGTRLLVL.

The rearrangement links TRBV16 to TRBJ1-1; D unclear. V lost 4 bases and J lost 3, with 15 bases in between. From germline, CDR1 is KGHSY and CDR2 FQNENV. This CDR3 comprises 15 residues. This CDR3 reads CASSPYTGPDTEAFF. The CDR3 coding sequence is TGTGCCAGCAGCCCGTACACCGGGCCGGACACTGAAGCTTTCTTT.

V usage is TRBV6-1 and J usage is TRBJ2-1; maybe TRBD2 (5 bases). Trimming took off 4 bases at V and 0 bases at J, with 13 bases between the two ends. Germline values: CDR1 MNHNS, CDR2 SASEGT. The CDR3 sequence is 16 residues long. CDR3 in amino acids: CASSGPRLSSYNEQFF. In DNA, the CDR3 is TGTGCCAGCAGTGGACCTAGACTAAGCTCCTACAATGAGCAGTTCTTC.

This chain uses TRBV27 with TRBJ2-7, with D unresolved. CDR3 length: 14 residues. Germline lookup yields CDR1 MNHEY and CDR2 SMNVEV (reference sequence). V lost 1 base to trimming and J lost 3 bases, with 10 bases between them. The CDR3 nucleotides read TGTGCCAGCAGTTTATATCCATATGTCTACGAGCAGTACTTC. Translation gives CASSLYPYVYEQYF.

The chain recombines TRBV14 with TRBJ2-2; either TRBD1 or TRBD2 may supply D (5 bases each). From germline, CDR1 is SGHDN and CDR2 FVKESK. Deletions cut 5 bases from V and 4 bases from J, with 8 bases between. The CDR3 has 13 amino acids. The CDR3 nucleotides read TGTGCCAGCAGCTGGGACGGCACCGGGGAGCTGTTTTTT. Residues: CASSWDGTGELFF.

CDR3 amino acids: CTSSLPGVPGETQYF. The CDR3 DNA reads as TGCACCAGCAGCCTACCGGGAGTCCCCGGGGAGACCCAGTACTTC. This chain connects TRBV1 to TRBJ2-5; the table's D call, TRBD2, has no DNA check behind it. TRBV1 represents a pseudogene. This CDR3 has 15 residues.

V and J are TRBV5-4 and TRBJ2-3; D is unresolved. Trimming removed 2 bases from V and 2 bases from J, with 9 bases in between. Germline lookup yields CDR1 SGHNT and CDR2 YYREEE (reference sequence). This CDR3 has 14 amino acids. DNA for the CDR3: TGTGCCAGCAGCTTTAGTACAGACACAGATACGCAGTATTTT. Its translation: CASSFSTDTDTQYF.

The chain recombines TRBV2 with TRBJ2-7; D possibly corresponds to TRBD1 (5 bases). Germline V gene data show CDR1 as SNHLY and CDR2 as FYNNEI. V lost 6 bases to trimming and J lost 7 bases, with 13 bases between them. This CDR3 is built from 12 residues. CDR3 protein: CASRPGMGEQYF. CDR3 DNA sequence: TGTGCCAGCAGGCCAGGGATGGGGGAGCAGTACTTC.

For the CDR3, the DNA is TGTGCCAGCAGCGTAGGAGGACTAGCTGCCGGGGAGCTGTTTTTT. Its translation is CASSVGGLAAGELFF. The chain is built from TRBV9 and TRBJ2-2, with 8 positions matching TRBD2. The CDR3 runs to 15 residues. Trimming cost V 0 bases and J 6 bases; bases outside gene matches: 4. Per germline, CDR1 SGDLS and CDR2 YYNGEE.

This clone was found a few times. The chain joins TRBV7-9 to TRBJ1-2; D is ambiguous. Trimming removed 7 bases from V and 8 bases from J, with 11 bases in between. The germline gives CDR1 SEHNR, CDR2 FQNEAQ (reference sequence). This CDR3 spans 11 amino acids. The CDR3 loop is CASMISGGYTF. Here the CDR3 DNA reads TGTGCCAGCATGATTTCTGGCGGCTACACCTTC.

The V and J genes are TRBV9 and TRBJ2-3; maybe TRBD2 (5 bases). The germline V gene has CDR1 SGDLS and CDR2 YYNGEE. The CDR3 length is 14 residues. Between the trimmed V and J ends, which lost 0 bases and 4 bases, there was a span of 9 bases. DNA of the CDR3: TGTGCCAGCAGCGTAGACGGGATGGCAGATACGCAGTATTTT. This codes for CASSVDGMADTQYF.

The rearrangement joins TRBV27 to TRBJ2-1, with TRBD1 matching over 10 bases. The V gene's germline CDR1 is MNHEY and CDR2 SMNVEV (reference sequence). The CDR3 sequence is 14 residues long. The V segment lost 5 bases and the J segment 6 bases; nucleotides outside the gene matches: 4. CDR3 in DNA: TGTGCCAGCAGTCAGACAGGGGGCGTCAATGAGCAGTTCTTC. This encodes CASSQTGGVNEQFF.

The chain is built from TRBV5-8 and TRBJ2-5; possibly TRBD2 for D (6 bases). The V and J ends lost 4 bases and 2 bases respectively, with 18 bases between them. Germline lookup yields CDR1 SGHTS and CDR2 YDEGEE. The CDR3 contains 16 residues. This CDR3 reads CASSRGWASAQETQYF. For the CDR3, the DNA is TGTGCCAGCAGCAGAGGATGGGCTAGCGCACAAGAGACCCAGTACTTC.

The genes are TRBV18 and TRBJ2-7; 11 bases agree with TRBD2. Germline V gene lookup returns CDR1 KGHSH and CDR2 LQKENI. V gave up 6 bases and J gave up 3 bases; unmatched junction bases: 10. This CDR3 spans 16 amino acids. The CDR3 region has the DNA TGTGCCAGCTCCCATATTTCCGGGACTAGCGGCTACGAGCAGTACTTC. Protein product: CASSHISGTSGYEQYF.

As concerns this clone: This CDR3 is also generated by other DNA sequences in the sample. The V gene is TRBV11-2, the J gene TRBJ2-5; 12 nucleotides align to TRBD2. V trimming: 5 bases; J trimming: 1 base; junction bases outside the gene matches: 5. The germline gives CDR1 SGHAT, CDR2 FQNNGV. The CDR3 spans 16 residues. CDR3 in DNA: TGTGCCAGCAGCCAGACGGGACTAGCGGGCCAAGAGACCCAGTACTTC. The encoded protein is CASSQTGLAGQETQYF.

CDR3 sequence: CASSFPGSGETQYF. DNA for the CDR3: TGTGCCAGCAGTTTCCCCGGGAGCGGGGAGACCCAGTACTTC. The chain has TRBV28 and TRBJ2-5; possible D gene TRBD2, 6 bases. From germline, CDR1 is MDHEN and CDR2 SYDVKM. V lost 3 bases and J lost 5, with 13 bases in between. The CDR3 length is 14 residues.

The chain is built from TRBV4-1 and TRBJ1-5; D might be TRBD1 (6 bases). Per germline, CDR1 MGHRA and CDR2 YSYEKL. Trimming shortened V by 2 bases and J by 0 bases, and 11 bases separated the two germline ends. The CDR3 loop spans 16 amino acids. CDR3 in amino acids: CASSQTGPNSNQPQHF. The CDR3 DNA is TGCGCCAGCAGCCAAACAGGGCCCAATAGCAATCAGCCCCAGCATTTT.

A single count supports this clone. The chain links TRBV11-2 to TRBJ1-1; D gene uncertain. This CDR3 comprises 12 residues. V was trimmed by 5 bases and J by 6 bases, leaving 10 bases between them. The germline gives CDR1 SGHAT, CDR2 FQNNGV. This chain's CDR3 is CASSPHSPEAFF. The DNA for the CDR3 is TGTGCCAGCAGCCCCCACTCTCCTGAAGCTTTCTTT.

V is TRBV6-1 and J is TRBJ1-5; 8 bases are shared with TRBD1. This CDR3 spans 16 amino acids. V shed 2 bases and J 7 bases; nucleotides not matched to a gene: 10. The germline V gene encodes CDR1 MNHNS and CDR2 SASEGT. The CDR3 loop reads CASSETPLWTGQPQHF. The CDR3 DNA reads TGTGCCAGCAGTGAAACCCCGCTTTGGACAGGGCAGCCCCAGCATTTT.

V gene TRBV7-9 combines with J gene TRBJ2-1, with a tentative D call TRBD2 (5 bases). Germline V lookup: CDR1 SEHNR, CDR2 FQNEAQ (reference sequence). Between the trimmed V and J ends, which lost 4 bases and 6 bases, there was a span of 7 bases. The CDR3 spans 12 residues. The CDR3 region has the DNA TGTGCCAGCAGCTGGAGCGGCAATGAGCAGTTCTTC. This encodes CASSWSGNEQFF.

The genes are TRBV7-3 and TRBJ2-1; D is perhaps TRBD1 or TRBD2 (5 bases each). CDR3 length: 17 amino acids. V was trimmed by 5 bases and J by 5 bases, leaving 22 bases between them. CDR1 and CDR2 from the germline V gene are SGHTA and FQGTGA. DNA for the CDR3: TGTGCCAGCAGCCAAAGAGGTGGGGGATCCTTAGACAATGAGCAGTTCTTC. Translated: CASSQRGGGSLDNEQFF.

The chain links TRBV29-1 to TRBJ2-1; 7 nucleotides agree with TRBD2. Germline-derived CDR1 and CDR2 are SQVTM and ANQGSEA. V trimming: 4 bases; J trimming: 3 bases; junction bases outside the gene matches: 6. The CDR3 loop spans 14 amino acids. DNA for the CDR3: TGCAGCGTTGTCGGTGGGAGGGACTACAATGAGCAGTTCTTC. This sequence encodes CSVVGGRDYNEQFF.

The chain is built from TRBV23-1 and TRBJ2-2, with 11 bases that match TRBD1. TRBV23-1 is annotated as an ORF whose role is uncertain. CDR3 length: 15 residues. V shed 6 bases, J shed 9 bases, and the junction held 9 bases outside the gene matches. In DNA form, the CDR3 reads TGCGCCAGCAGCCCGGGACAGGGGGTAATCAGGGAGCTGTTTTTT. This translates into CASSPGQGVIRELFF.

This clone was counted once. The chain has TRBV10-3 and TRBJ2-3; D unclear. The CDR3 has 11 amino acids. Germline V lookup: CDR1 ENHRY, CDR2 SYGVKD. With 2 bases removed from V and 10 bases from J, the gap between germline ends came to 7 bases. CDR3 DNA sequence: TGTGCCATCAGTGAGACCGAGGCGCAGTATTTT. Amino acids: CAISETEAQYF.